These T cell receptor beta chains were read from a single sample in a study of cytomegalovirus exposure and HLA in healthy donors. Produced via immunoSEQ multiplex PCR; TCRdb's table is partial and in-frame only. The sample consists of 150,000 to 200,000 clones, roughly 83% of them appearing once. Sequencing was done on a sample of PBMCs. The source of these receptors is a man aged 30 to 39 in good health and CMV-seropositive. CDR3s include the opening cysteine and the closing phenylalanine or tryptophan. D genes are given only for firm matches. Clone size, where shown, is once, few, many, or a class for clones that have expanded.

d_call j_call clone_size v_call cdr3_nt cdr3_aa
- TRBJ2-7 once TRBV6-1 TGTGCCAGCAGGACTTCGGGCTACGAGCAGTACTTC CASRTSGYEQYF
TRBD2 TRBJ2-5 - TRBV5-6 TGTGCCAGCAGCTCGAGCGGGAGGGAGACCCAGTACTTC CASSSSGRETQYF
- TRBJ2-1 - TRBV18 TGTGCCAGCTCACGCGAGGCGAGAAACAATGAGCAGTTCTTC CASSREARNNEQFF
TRBD2 TRBJ2-3 few TRBV5-4 TGTGCCAGCAGCCTTCAGCGGGGGGGCCGAATAGATACGCAGTATTTT CASSLQRGGRIDTQYF
TRBD1 TRBJ1-1 once TRBV28 TGTGCCAGCAAACTACAGGGGAGGCCTGAAGCTTTCTTT CASKLQGRPEAFF
- TRBJ2-1 - TRBV30 TGTGCCTGGAGTGGTTTTCGGGGGACCTCCCTTTATGAGCAGTTCTTC CAWSGFRGTSLYEQFF
- TRBJ2-2 - TRBV9 TGTGCCAGCAGCCCGCGGACACCCTCTCCCACCGGGGAGCTGTTTTTT CASSPRTPSPTGELFF
TRBD1 TRBJ2-7 - TRBV10-3 TGTGCCATCAGTGAACAGGGGGCAAGGGGTACGTACGAGCAGTACTTC CAISEQGARGTYEQYF
- TRBJ2-5 - TRBV7-6 TGTGCCAGCAGCCTCGACACGACAGAGACCCAGTACTTC CASSLDTTETQYF
- TRBJ1-5 - TRBV2 TGTGCCAGCACCCTCAGGGTTCTGCAGCCCCAGCATTTT CASTLRVLQPQHF
TRBD2 TRBJ2-7 - TRBV4-2 TGTGCCAGCAGCCAAGAGGGGACTAGCGGGAGTTCCTACGAGCAGTACTTC CASSQEGTSGSSYEQYF
TRBD2 TRBJ2-7 - TRBV6-4 TGTGCCAGCAGTGACTTGGGCTGGGCGGGGGAATACGAGCAGTACTTC CASSDLGWAGEYEQYF
TRBD2 TRBJ2-1 - TRBV28 TGTGCCAGCACCCTGTTCCCCCCGGGAGGGCCCGATGAGCAGTTCTTC CASTLFPPGGPDEQFF
TRBD1 TRBJ1-5 - TRBV6-6 TGTGCCAGCAGTTTAAACAGGGGGCGAAGCAATCAGCCCCAGCATTTT CASSLNRGRSNQPQHF
TRBD1 TRBJ2-7 - TRBV10-3 TGTGCCATCAGTGAGTCGAGGACAGGGAGCGGCGAGCAGTACTTC CAISESRTGSGEQYF
- TRBJ1-6 - TRBV27 TGTGCCAGCAGTTCCGGGACCTATAATTCACCCCTCCACTTT CASSSGTYNSPLHF
TRBD1 TRBJ2-7 - TRBV27 TGTGCCAGCAGTTTCGGACAGGGCCCCTACGAGCAGTACTTC CASSFGQGPYEQYF
- TRBJ2-5 - TRBV9 TGTGCCAGCAGCGTAGGCAGTTCATCCGAGACCCAGTACTTC CASSVGSSSETQYF
- TRBJ2-3 - TRBV9 TGTGCCAGCAGCGTAGTAGAACGCCACACAGATACGCAGTATTTT CASSVVERHTDTQYF
TRBD2 TRBJ2-3 - TRBV5-1 TGCGCCAGCAGTGACCTAGCGGGGGGAACCACAGATACGCAGTATTTT CASSDLAGGTTDTQYF
TRBD2 TRBJ2-7 - TRBV4-1 TGTGCCAGCAGGGGACTAGCGGGAGAGAGGACCTACGAGCAGTACTTC CASRGLAGERTYEQYF
- TRBJ1-6 - TRBV18 TGTGCCAGCTCCCCCAACCTGGCGGATTCACCCCTCCACTTT CASSPNLADSPLHF
TRBD2 TRBJ2-1 - TRBV7-7 TGTGCCAGCAGCTTAGCGTATGAGCGGGGGGGAGGCAATGAGCAGTTCTTC CASSLAYERGGGNEQFF
- TRBJ1-1 - TRBV4-3 TGCGCCAGCAGCCAAGACCCAGCGGGGGGGAACACTGAAGCTTTCTTT CASSQDPAGGNTEAFF
TRBD2 TRBJ2-1 - TRBV27 TGTGCCAGCAGAGGAACTAGCGGGGGTTACAATGAGCAGTTCTTC CASRGTSGGYNEQFF
- TRBJ1-5 - TRBV11-2 TGTGCCAGCAGCTTAGAGGCAGGCATTAGCAATCAGCCCCAGCATTTT CASSLEAGISNQPQHF
- TRBJ1-6 - TRBV6-6 TGTGCCAGCAGCCCTCCGGGATTTCCCCTCCACTTT CASSPPGFPLHF
TRBD2 TRBJ2-1 - TRBV4-1 TGCGCCAGCAGCCAAGATAGCGGGGGGGCTTACAATGAGCAGTTCTTC CASSQDSGGAYNEQFF
- TRBJ1-3 - TRBV9 TGTGCCAGCAGCCTCGACACCTACTCTGGAAACACCATATATTTT CASSLDTYSGNTIYF
TRBD2 TRBJ2-7 - TRBV27 TGTGCCAGCAGTTCACTAGCGGGGGGGCCTTACGAGCAGTACTTC CASSSLAGGPYEQYF
- TRBJ1-4 - TRBV7-9 TGTGCCTACAACAGGCAGGGTAAAGAAAAACTGTTTTTT CAYNRQGKEKLFF